This T cell receptor beta chain is drawn from a study of CD8 T cell repertoires and HIV-1 epitope variants. This clone has a handful of counts. Its antigen remains unidentified. Here immunoSEQ multiplex PCR was the method, and the copy in TCRdb shows in-frame clones only, minus some. The sample shows several thousand clones, 65% to 75% of them seen only once. CDR1 is MGHRA, CDR2 YSYEKL, per germline. Trimming removed 0 bases at V and 2 bases at J, with 7 bases between. CDR3 length: 14 residues. The rearrangement uses TRBV4-1 and TRBJ1-1; unclear D gene. Sequencing was done on a sample of cultured CD8+ T cells derived from PBMCs. The sequence was collected from a male donor with HIV. In nucleotides, the CDR3 is TGCGCCAGCAGCCAAGAAGTAGCCAACACTGAAGCTTTCTTT. The encoded protein is CASSQEVANTEAFF.